This T cell receptor (beta chain) comes out of a study of shared clonotypes between healthy human individuals. TCRdb's table, derived via immunoSEQ multiplex PCR, lists solely in-frame clones and lacks some. The sample yields a few million clones, 93% seen once. A note on this clone: Its specificity is unknown.

Terminally differentiated effector memory CD45RA+ cells were excluded from the naive CD8 cells, which were CD45RO-negative and positively selected for CCR7. Study-wide points: The four-donor shared clonotypes exceeded non-shared clonotypes in generation probability, with non-shared ones scoring lower.

CDR3 length: 14 residues. V gave up 6 bases and J gave up 3 bases; unmatched junction bases: 6. CDR1 is SGHAT and CDR2 is FQDESV in the germline V gene (reference sequence). Source material: naive CD8+ T cells from PBMCs. This sequence originates from a young man in good health. Some clones in this sample may be carry-over from other donors' samples. The chain combines TRBV11-1 with TRBJ2-7; 9 bases are a match to TRBD1. As DNA, the CDR3 is TGTGCCAGCAGTTGGGGGACAGGGAACTACGAGCAGTACTTC. This encodes CASSWGTGNYEQYF.